This entry features one T cell receptor (beta chain) sequence. In the original analysis: Amplification with reference gene primers provided the estimates of nucleated cell counts. The table came from immunoSEQ multiplex PCR; TCRdb's copy has only in-frame clones and leaves some out. That table supplies the V and J calls and clone size; D and trimming were determined from the DNA. The sample lists more than 250,000 clones, approximately 88% seen once, with 1.6% in the top ten. This entry comes from a study of blood T cell repertoires in COVID-19. Study summary: Material from acute and convalescent COVID-19 was sourced from the United States, Italy and Spain. T cells, B-cell-depleted T cells, or PBMCs provided the cDNA or gDNA that served as material.

The V and J ends lost 4 bases and 5 bases, in that order; junction bases with no gene match: 13. The CDR3 length is 16 residues. CDR1 MNHEY and CDR2 SVGAGI come from the germline V gene. The Seattle patients, enrolled during active infection, were followed longitudinally. This chain connects TRBV6-5 to TRBJ1-2; 7 nucleotides match TRBD1. The source material was peripheral blood. The sequence derives from a woman aged 25 to 39 with COVID-19, enrolled during active disease. In DNA form, the CDR3 reads TGTGCCAGCAGTTCGCCCCGACAGGGACCTGGGTATGGCTACACCTTC. Its translation is CASSSPRQGPGYGYTF.